This T cell receptor (beta chain) was identified during a study of blood T cell repertoires in COVID-19. Study details: PBMCs, B-cell-depleted T cells, or T cells were the source of the cDNA or gDNA that made up the material.

In the original workflow: Reference gene primer amplification gave nucleated cell count estimates. Clones were sequenced by immunoSEQ multiplex PCR, and TCRdb holds only the in-frame ones, with some missing. That table is the source of V, J and clone size, and D and trimming were worked out from the DNA. The profile covers 240,000 or so clones, with roughly 88% appearing a single time and around 0.78% taken by the ten largest. This TCR was sampled from a woman in her 30s with acute or convalescent COVID-19. Source material: peripheral blood.

The CDR3 here is CASSNRLPLNEKLFF. For the CDR3, the DNA is TGTGCCAGCAGCAACAGATTACCACTTAATGAAAAACTGTTTTTT. V gene TRBV6-2 or TRBV6-3 combines with J gene TRBJ1-4; D gene ambiguous. V was cut by 6 bases and J by 4 bases, with 15 bases left in between. The CDR3 is 15 residues long. Germline V gene lookup returns CDR1 MNHEY and CDR2 SVGEGT.